This T cell receptor beta chain was documented in a study of blood T cell repertoires in COVID-19. Study summary: Samples came from the United States, Italy and Spain, spanning acute and convalescent COVID-19.

For recovered donors of Cohort 3, there were two negative PCRs, clearance, or symptom resolution. Profiling relied on immunoSEQ multiplex PCR, and the TCRdb table lists in-frame clones only, not all of them. The table lists about 180,000 clones, 88% of them singletons, with roughly 9% in the top ten. The V gene's germline CDR1 is DFQATT and CDR2 SNEGSKA (reference sequence). V was pared by 3 bases and J by 0 bases, with 4 bases of the junction left unmatched. This CDR3 region has 14 residues. This receptor was taken from a woman under 30 who had recovered from COVID-19. The chain recombines TRBV20-1 with TRBJ2-7, with 8 positions matching TRBD2. The sequenced sample was PBMCs or T cells enriched from blood (not recorded which). CDR3 sequence (DNA): TGCAGTGCTAGTAGGAGCGGGAGCTCCTACGAGCAGTACTTC. Translation: CSASRSGSSYEQYF.